These 6 T cell receptor beta chains share one sample of origin, sequenced in a study of OX40 agonist ivuxolimab in advanced cancers. TCRdb's table, derived via immunoSEQ multiplex PCR, lists solely in-frame clones and lacks some. The sample records around 50,000 clones, roughly 88% being singletons. The specimen comprised CD4+ or CD8+ T cells sorted from blood, sampled in a trial of the OX40 agonist ivuxolimab. These receptor sequences come from an adult with an advanced solid tumor such as melanoma, head and neck, liver or kidney cancer.

The chain employs TRBV28 and TRBJ1-5; 7 bases agree with TRBD1. With V trimmed by 9 bases and J by 6 bases, 5 bases remained unmatched. This CDR3 has 12 residues. Per the germline V gene, CDR1 is MDHEN and CDR2 is SYDVKM. CDR3 amino acids: CASQDRVQPQHF. CDR3 DNA sequence: TGTGCCAGTCAAGACAGGGTTCAGCCCCAGCATTTT.

The chain has TRBV7-2 and TRBJ1-1; TRBD1 is a possible D gene (6 bases). The ends were cut back, 3 bases at V and 7 bases at J, with 12 bases in the middle. The germline V gene encodes CDR1 SGHTA and CDR2 FQGNSA. This CDR3 comprises 13 residues. Here the CDR3 DNA reads TGTGCCAGCAGCTTTAGACAGGTCGGTGAAGCTTTCTTT. Translated: CASSFRQVGEAFF.

The chain links TRBV19 to TRBJ2-5; 7 nucleotides align to TRBD1. After removal of 4 bases from V and 5 bases from J, the junction contained 7 bases not matched to a gene. CDR1 and CDR2 from the germline V gene are LNHDA and SQIVND (reference sequence). CDR3 size: 14 residues. The CDR3 reads CASSNGQARETQYF. CDR3 coding DNA: TGTGCCAGTAGTAACGGACAGGCTCGGGAGACCCAGTACTTC. The entire variable domain, with the rest obtained from reference TRBV19 and TRBJ2-5, is as follows: DGGITQSPKYLFRKEGQNVTLSCEQNLNHDAMYWYRQDPGQGLRLIYYSQIVNDFQKGDIAEGYSVSREKKESFPLTVTSAQKNPTAFYLCASSNGQARETQYFGPGTRLLVL.

The chain uses TRBV6-6 and TRBJ2-5, with D possibly called TRBD1 or TRBD2 (5 bases each). Germline CDR1 MNHNY, CDR2 SVGAGI (reference sequence). This CDR3 comprises 13 residues. V was trimmed by 10 bases and J by 2 bases, leaving 14 bases between them. The CDR3 nucleotides read TGTGCCACCAGGAGTGGGGGACAAGAGACCCAGTACTTC. Its translation: CATRSGGQETQYF.

The V gene is TRBV7-9, the J gene TRBJ2-7; TRBD2 matches 11 bases. Germline lookup yields CDR1 SEHNR and CDR2 FQNEAQ (reference sequence). Trimming took 2 bases from V and 4 from J; bases not matched to a gene: 1. This CDR3 region has 14 residues. This chain's CDR3 is CASSLTSGSYEQYF. The CDR3 DNA follows: TGTGCCAGCAGCTTAACTAGCGGGAGTTACGAGCAGTACTTC.

The chain couples TRBV18 to TRBJ2-1; 9 nucleotides align to TRBD1. CDR1 is KGHSH, CDR2 LQKENI, per germline. J gave up 2 bases and V 2 bases, and 7 bases lay outside the gene matches. CDR3 length: 17 residues. The CDR3 bases are TGTGCCAGCTCACCATCAGTAACAGGGGGCGCCTACAATGAGCAGTTCTTC. It is translated as CASSPSVTGGAYNEQFF.